The present TCR beta chain was sequenced within a study of shared clonotypes between healthy human individuals. Study summary: Per-donor plates numbered three CD4 naive, three CD4 memory, two CD8 naive and one CD8 memory. Study outcomes and limitations: About 5% was the fraction of naive CD4 clonotypes found shared across several donors. A reduction in generation probabilities was seen for non-shared clonotypes relative to those shared by all four donors.

In regard to this clone: Its antigen remains unknown.

Some clones are missing from TCRdb's copy, which holds only in-frame ones; the method was immunoSEQ multiplex PCR. The sample yields under 1,900,000 clones, about 98.5% seen once. J gave up 3 bases and V 4 bases, and 8 bases lay outside the gene matches. This CDR3 region has 15 residues. CDR1 is SGHTA and CDR2 is FQGNSA in the germline V gene. This TCR derives from a man younger than 45 in good health. The chain carries TRBV7-2 and TRBJ2-7, with 8 positions matching TRBD1. The source material was naive CD4+ T cells sorted from blood. Subset noted: CD45RA+ positively selected. CDR3 amino acids: CASSSNPGTGYEQYF. The CDR3 coding sequence is TGTGCCAGCAGCTCGAACCCCGGGACAGGCTACGAGCAGTACTTC.